The next 21 T cell receptor beta chains were all read from a single sample in a study of monozygotic twins with inflammatory bowel disease. After re-calling the 5' RACE reads, TCRdb lists one entry per CDR3 protein, DNA absent. The table lists around 150,000 distinct CDR3 sequences. Material: blood. These receptors originate from a human donor with ulcerative colitis or Crohn's disease, or a healthy co-twin of an affected twin (not recorded which).

The genes are TRBV7-2 and TRBJ1-3. In germline, CDR1 is SGHTA, CDR2 FQGNSA. The CDR3 spans 15 residues. CDR3 sequence reads: CASSLVPDSGDTIYF.

The J gene is TRBJ1-2, the V gene TRBV28; TCRdb calls TRBD1, which cannot be checked without DNA. The length of the CDR3 is 11 residues. The germline V gene encodes CDR1 MDHEN and CDR2 SYDVKM. The chain's CDR3 is CASTSGYGYTF.

The chain links TRBV5-1 to TRBJ2-7; TCRdb's assignment of TRBD2 cannot be checked, as there is no DNA. CDR3 length equals 15 residues. The germline V gene has CDR1 SGHRS and CDR2 YFSETQ. The chain's CDR3 is CASSFRVGERNEQYF.

J is TRBJ2-5 and V is TRBV3-1; TCRdb indicates TRBD1, and absent DNA this call remains unverified. CDR3 length: 17 amino acids. Germline V lookup: CDR1 LGHDT, CDR2 YNNKEL (reference sequence). CDR3 amino acids: CASSPVEFPRRQETQYF.

This chain joins TRBV19 and TRBJ2-3; TCRdb gives TRBD1 as the D gene, but with no DNA this cannot be confirmed. CDR1 and CDR2 from the germline V gene are LNHDA and SQIVND (reference sequence). The CDR3 covers 15 residues. This CDR3 reads CASSMTTGGTDTQYF.

This rearrangement joins TRBV29-1 to TRBJ1-3. Germline CDR1 is SQVTM and CDR2 is ANQGSEA. This CDR3 spans 14 amino acids. CDR3 region: CSVEARKGGNTIYF.

J is TRBJ2-7 and V is TRBV7-8; checking the TCRdb D call of TRBD2 is not possible without DNA. CDR1 SGHVS and CDR2 FQNEAQ come from the germline V gene. The CDR3 contains 16 residues. The CDR3 is CASSAPGLAFSYEQYF.

The rearrangement joins TRBV18 to TRBJ2-3; TCRdb designates TRBD1, a call that cannot be tested without DNA. CDR1 is KGHSH and CDR2 is LQKENI in the germline V gene. There are 16 residues in the CDR3. CDR3: CAASTLDRVHTDTQYF. Looking up the rest from reference TRBV18 and TRBJ2-3 gives the full variable domain: NAGVMQNPRHLVRRRGQEARLRCSPMKGHSHVYWYRQLPEEGLKFMVYLQKENIIDESGMPKERFSAEFPKEGPSILRIQQVVRGDSAAYFCAASTLDRVHTDTQYFGPGTRLTVL.

V gene TRBV10-3 combines with J gene TRBJ2-1; as DNA is missing, the TRBD2 call by TCRdb cannot be tested. This CDR3 spans 17 amino acids. Germline V lookup: CDR1 ENHRY, CDR2 SYGVKD. The CDR3: CAISVKKDYQWDNEQFF.

The chain employs TRBV4-2 and TRBJ2-1; TCRdb's D gene call, TRBD2, goes unchecked for lack of DNA. The CDR3 runs 16 residues. Looked up from germline, CDR1 is LGHNA and CDR2 is YNFKEQ. CDR3 in amino acids: CASSRLQSLLDNEQFF.

V and J are TRBV5-1 and TRBJ2-1; TCRdb's D call, TRBD1, is unchecked because there is no DNA. The CDR3 totals 13 residues. Germline V gene sequence: CDR1 SGHRS, CDR2 YFSETQ. CDR3 loop: CASSSGQGIEQFF.

The V and J genes are TRBV5-1 and TRBJ1-4. CDR1 and CDR2 from the germline V gene are SGHRS and YFSETQ. The CDR3 is 15 residues long. Here the CDR3 reads CASSLASRLEEKLFF.

The gene calls are TRBV5-6 and TRBJ2-7; the D gene TCRdb calls, TRBD1, cannot be checked with no DNA. This CDR3 contains 14 residues. The germline gives CDR1 SGHDT, CDR2 YYEEEE. CDR3 loop: CASSPGAGPYEQYF.

The V gene is TRBV7-2, the J gene TRBJ1-2. Germline assignment: CDR1 SGHTA and CDR2 FQGNSA. The CDR3 runs to 15 residues. The CDR3 protein is CASSLSLATYYGYTF.

The chain is built from TRBV7-9 and TRBJ2-5; TCRdb's D call, TRBD2, is unchecked because there is no DNA. The CDR3 is 16 residues long. Germline assignment: CDR1 SEHNR and CDR2 FQNEAQ (reference sequence). The CDR3 reads CASSFRLAGGGETQYF.

This chain joins TRBV27 and TRBJ2-3; there is no DNA to check the TCRdb D call of TRBD1. CDR3 length equals 14 residues. In germline, CDR1 is MNHEY, CDR2 SMNVEV (reference sequence). CDR3: CASSFGGDTDTQYF.

The chain joins TRBV7-3 to TRBJ2-2; without DNA, the TCRdb call of TRBD1 cannot be checked. The CDR3 sequence is 14 residues long. The germline V gene has CDR1 SGHTA and CDR2 FQGTGA. CDR3 sequence reads: CASSWGKMTGELFF.

The chain links TRBV20-1 to TRBJ2-1; TCRdb outputs TRBD1, but without DNA this stays unchecked. Germline CDR1 reads DFQATT; CDR2 reads SNEGSKA (reference sequence). The CDR3 length is 14 residues. Here the CDR3 reads CSARLPGGVQGQFF.

The genes are TRBV12-3 or TRBV12-4 and TRBJ2-7; TCRdb picks TRBD2, but there is no DNA to check that call. The CDR3 covers 15 residues. The CDR3: CASSLSSGSSYEQYF.

The chain links TRBV6-5 to TRBJ2-7; TCRdb's D call, TRBD2, is unchecked because there is no DNA. The CDR3 runs to 13 residues. In germline, CDR1 is MNHEY, CDR2 SVGAGI. CDR3 protein: CATRSSGIYEQYF.

This chain connects TRBV7-3 to TRBJ2-1; no DNA is available, so the TRBD2 call from TCRdb remains unchecked. Germline V CDR1 and CDR2: SGHTA, FQGTGA. The CDR3 length is 15 residues. The chain's CDR3 is CASSPSVGGWDEQFF.